These T cell receptor beta chains were read from a single sample in a study of identical twins. TCRdb analysed the 5' RACE reads with MiXCR anew, one entry per CDR3 protein. The table lists about 530,000 distinct CDR3 sequences, 13% to 15% of them singletons. This sample also belongs to another study, concerning yellow fever vaccine responses in identical twins.

The sequencing input was CD4+ T cells sorted from blood. The source is a woman between 18 and 29 years old in good health. CDR3s include the opening cysteine and the closing phenylalanine or tryptophan. D genes are given only for firm matches. Where a row states a size, it is once, few, many or the class of an expanded clone; other rows omit it.

D gene	V gene	J gene	clone size	CDR3 length	CDR3 protein	CDR3 DNA
NA	TRBV11-1	TRBJ2-6	few	18	CASSLMTVSRSGANVLTF	TGTGCCAGCAGCTTAATGACAGTTTCACGCTCTGGGGCCAACGTCCTGACTTTC
NA	TRBV3-1	TRBJ2-2	NA	15	CASSQSAGNTGELFF	TGTGCCAGCAGCCAATCGGCGGGAAACACCGGGGAGCTGTTTTTT
TRBD1	TRBV6-1	TRBJ2-5	few	16	CASSEIGDRGRETQYF	TGTGCCAGCAGTGAAATCGGGGACAGGGGGCGAGAGACCCAGTACTTC
NA	TRBV4-1	TRBJ2-7	NA	13	CASSQAVNYEQYF	TGCGCCAGCAGCCAAGCGGTTAACTACGAGCAGTACTTC
TRBD1	TRBV7-9	TRBJ2-1	NA	14	CASNLQGSLYEQFF	TGTGCCAGCAACCTACAGGGGAGTTTATATGAGCAGTTCTTC
NA	TRBV10-3	TRBJ1-1	once	12	CAIRGFNTEAFF	TGTGCCATCAGAGGGTTTAACACTGAAGCTTTCTTT
TRBD2	TRBV18	TRBJ2-5	NA	15	CASSPRTSGSWSQYF	TGTGCCAGCTCACCACGGACTAGCGGATCGTGGTCCCAGTACTTC
NA	TRBV15	TRBJ2-7	few	15	CATSRDLGAKPEQYF	TGTGCCACCAGCAGAGATCTGGGGGCGAAACCTGAGCAGTACTTC
TRBD2	TRBV3-1	TRBJ2-2	NA	17	CASSLSGTSVNTGELFF	TGTGCCAGCAGCCTATCCGGGACTAGCGTTAACACCGGGGAGCTGTTTTTT
TRBD2	TRBV28	TRBJ2-3	few	17	CASSRYLAGGPGDTQYF	TGTGCCAGCAGTCGATACCTAGCGGGAGGGCCGGGAGATACGCAGTATTTT